The 30 T cell receptor beta chains reported below all come from one sample, sequenced in a study of siplizumab effects on memory and regulatory T cells. This table comes from immunoSEQ multiplex PCR, and its TCRdb copy is limited to in-frame clones, with some not included. The sample carries around 97,000 clones, roughly 94% recorded once. The specimen was non-Treg CD4+ T cells sorted from blood. These receptors all come from a human donor in good health.

The chain carries TRBV25-1 and TRBJ1-5; D call uncertain. There are 12 residues in the CDR3. Per germline, CDR1 MGHDK and CDR2 SYGVNS. The V end lost 4 bases, the J end lost 5 bases, and 6 bases lay between the germline ends. The CDR3 reads CASSALDQPQHF. The CDR3 DNA sequence: TGTGCCAGCAGTGCTCTCGATCAGCCCCAGCATTTT.

The chain employs TRBV2 and TRBJ1-1, with TRBD1 matching 8 bases. Germline lookup yields CDR1 SNHLY and CDR2 FYNNEI. The CDR3 contains 16 residues. The V and J ends lost 6 bases and 2 bases, in that order; junction bases with no gene match: 11. DNA of the CDR3: TGTGCCAGCAGGCGGGCCGGACAGGGAGGAAACACTGAAGCTTTCTTT. Protein sequence: CASRRAGQGGNTEAFF.

The J gene is TRBJ2-6, the V gene TRBV5-1; D not certain. The CDR3 has 15 residues. CDR1 is SGHRS and CDR2 is YFSETQ in the germline V gene. The V and J ends lost 5 bases and 4 bases respectively, with 13 bases between them. DNA for the CDR3: TGCGCCAGCAGGCTTCAAAACCCAGGGGCCAACGTCCTGACTTTC. Protein product: CASRLQNPGANVLTF.

V usage is TRBV5-6 and J usage is TRBJ1-5; unclear D gene. Germline CDR1 reads SGHDT; CDR2 reads YYEEEE. Trimming pared 1 base from V and 10 bases from J, leaving 21 bases between. CDR3 length: 16 amino acids. The CDR3 loop is CASSLFGKPGDRPQHF. The CDR3, as DNA: TGTGCCAGCAGCTTGTTCGGTAAACCAGGCGACCGTCCCCAGCATTTT.

This clone has a handful of counts. The V call is TRBV19, the J call TRBJ2-1; TRBD2 agrees at 11 bases. V shed 5 bases and J 7 bases; nucleotides not matched to a gene: 4. The CDR3 consists of 14 residues. Germline V gene sequence: CDR1 LNHDA, CDR2 SQIVND (reference sequence). The CDR3 reads CASSATSGTNEQFF. The CDR3 DNA reads TGTGCCAGTAGTGCGACTAGCGGGACGAATGAGCAGTTCTTC.

CDR3: CASSRLAGNEQFF. CDR3 nucleotide sequence: TGTGCCAGCAGCCGACTAGCTGGCAATGAGCAGTTCTTC. V gene TRBV6-6 combines with J gene TRBJ2-1; 7 nucleotides line up with TRBD2. The CDR3 spans 13 residues. CDR1 is MNHNY and CDR2 is SVGAGI in the germline V gene (reference sequence). With 6 bases clipped from V and 6 bases from J, the junction kept 5 bases outside the gene matches.

In its sample, this clone was seen once. The gene calls are TRBV5-1 and TRBJ2-1; D is uncertain. V lost 3 bases to trimming and J lost 4 bases, with 17 bases between them. The germline CDR1 and CDR2 sequences are SGHRS and YFSETQ. The CDR3 has 16 amino acids. The CDR3 here is CASSSDQQSGYNEQFF. CDR3 nucleotides: TGCGCCAGCAGCTCCGACCAACAATCAGGTTACAATGAGCAGTTCTTC.

This clone was counted once. This chain links TRBV6-1 with TRBJ1-2; 7 positions match TRBD1. J gave up 5 bases and V 6 bases, and 9 bases lay outside the gene matches. Germline V gives CDR1 MNHNS, CDR2 SASEGT. This CDR3 spans 14 amino acids. CDR3 in DNA: TGTGCCAGCAGATCCGACAGGGTTTGGTATGGCTACACCTTC. As protein: CASRSDRVWYGYTF.

The chain has TRBV5-6 and TRBJ2-3; the match to TRBD2 covers 7 bases. The CDR3 runs to 16 residues. V was clipped by 1 base and J by 3 bases; unmatched bases: 8. Germline CDR1 and CDR2: SGHDT and YYEEEE. The CDR3 DNA sequence: TGTGCCAGCAGCTTGACGCTAGCGGAGTCTACAGATACGCAGTATTTT. Translating gives CASSLTLAESTDTQYF.

This sequence joins TRBV28 and TRBJ2-5, with TRBD1 matching over 8 bases. This CDR3 comprises 15 residues. With 3 bases clipped from V and 3 bases from J, the junction kept 6 bases outside the gene matches. Germline V lookup: CDR1 MDHEN, CDR2 SYDVKM. In DNA form, the CDR3 reads TGTGCCAGCAGTTTTATTGGGACAGGCAAAGAGACCCAGTACTTC. Its protein is CASSFIGTGKETQYF.

The chain combines TRBV28 with TRBJ1-5; perhaps TRBD1 as D (5 bases). Germline V gives CDR1 MDHEN, CDR2 SYDVKM. There are 14 residues in the CDR3. V was trimmed by 4 bases and J by 1 base, leaving 8 bases between them. The CDR3 loop is CASSYQGSNQPQHF. DNA for the CDR3: TGTGCCAGCAGTTACCAGGGAAGCAATCAGCCCCAGCATTTT.

This rearrangement joins TRBV28 to TRBJ1-2; D unclear. CDR3 length: 11 residues. In germline, CDR1 is MDHEN, CDR2 SYDVKM. V gave up 3 bases and J gave up 7 bases, with 6 bases separating them. The CDR3 DNA reads TGTGCCAGCAGTTTCTCGGGTGGCTACACCTTC. It yields the protein CASSFSGGYTF.

This clone occurred once. The rearrangement links TRBV18 to TRBJ2-7; 7 positions agree with TRBD1. J was trimmed by 7 bases and V by 3 bases; bases with no gene match: 9. Looked up from germline, CDR1 is KGHSH and CDR2 is LQKENI. This CDR3 is built from 14 residues. The CDR3 DNA reads as TGTGCCAGCTCACCGTTGGACAGGCCGGGGGAGCAGTACTTC. This translates into CASSPLDRPGEQYF. Looking up the rest from reference TRBV18 and TRBJ2-7 gives the full variable domain: NAGVMQNPRHLVRRRGQEARLRCSPMKGHSHVYWYRQLPEEGLKFMVYLQKENIIDESGMPKERFSAEFPKEGPSILRIQQVVRGDSAAYFCASSPLDRPGEQYFGPGTRLTVT.

This chain uses TRBV5-6 with TRBJ2-7, with D possibly TRBD1 on 6 matching bases. V was cut by 5 bases and J by 6 bases, with 27 bases left in between. The CDR3 is 17 amino acids. Germline CDR1 and CDR2: SGHDT and YYEEEE. CDR3 loop: CASRSTTGFVGVGEQYF. The CDR3 DNA follows: TGTGCCAGCAGGTCAACGACAGGATTTGTGGGAGTGGGCGAGCAGTACTTC.

The genes are TRBV19 and TRBJ2-5; tentatively, D is TRBD2 (5 bases). The V and J ends lost 3 bases and 4 bases respectively, with 9 bases between them. CDR3 length: 13 amino acids. Germline CDR1 reads LNHDA; CDR2 reads SQIVND (reference sequence). The CDR3 DNA follows: TGTGCCAGTAGTATTTCGGGGTTAGAGACCCAGTACTTC. This translates into CASSISGLETQYF.

This clone showed up just once. The CDR3 DNA sequence: TGTGCCAGCAGCTTGGCGGCTAGCCGCATAGAGACCCAGTACTTC. Translating gives CASSLAASRIETQYF. This chain uses TRBV7-3 with TRBJ2-5, with TRBD2 as a possible D gene (5 bases). CDR1 SGHTA and CDR2 FQGTGA come from the germline V gene. The CDR3 covers 15 residues. Between the trimmed V and J ends, which lost 3 bases and 4 bases, there was a span of 15 bases.

V is TRBV7-3 and J is TRBJ2-2; the D is unclear. The CDR3 is 14 residues long. V lost 1 base, J lost 1 base, and 4 bases lay in between. Germline CDR1 SGHTA, CDR2 FQGTGA. The CDR3 DNA sequence: TGTGCCAGCAGCTTAAACCTGAACACCGGGGAGCTGTTTTTT. Its protein product is CASSLNLNTGELFF.

This clone was observed many times. The chain combines TRBV5-1 with TRBJ2-2, with 8 bases aligning to TRBD2. The germline V gene encodes CDR1 SGHRS and CDR2 YFSETQ. V shed 0 bases and J 3 bases; nucleotides not matched to a gene: 1. This CDR3 has 15 amino acids. CDR3 bases: TGCGCCAGCAGCTTGGTACTAGCGGACACCGGGGAGCTGTTTTTT. Protein: CASSLVLADTGELFF.

This clone appeared once. The chain uses TRBV27 and TRBJ2-3; D might be TRBD1 (6 bases). This CDR3 has 13 residues. Trimming left V 8 bases short and J 2 bases short, with 11 bases between. Germline assignment: CDR1 MNHEY and CDR2 SMNVEV (reference sequence). The CDR3 coding sequence is TGTGCCAGCGGGGGCAGAAACACAGATACGCAGTATTTT. It is translated as CASGGRNTDTQYF.

The genes are TRBV7-8 and TRBJ2-5; D is uncertain. The CDR3 extends over 16 amino acids. The germline V gene encodes CDR1 SGHVS and CDR2 FQNEAQ. Trimming removed 1 base at V and 2 bases at J, with 14 bases between. CDR3 DNA sequence: TGTGCCAGCAGCTTAGTCGGCGGTCGGCAGCAAGAGACCCAGTACTTC. Its protein product is CASSLVGGRQQETQYF.

This clone has a single count. The chain combines TRBV11-2 with TRBJ2-7, with a weak D call TRBD1 (5 bases). The CDR3 is 13 amino acids. V was pared by 3 bases and J by 4 bases, with 10 bases between. Germline V gives CDR1 SGHAT, CDR2 FQNNGV. The CDR3 DNA follows: TGTGCCAGCAGCTTCTCAGGGAATTACGAGCAGTACTTC. As protein: CASSFSGNYEQYF.

Notes on this clone: An end of the junction differs from the germline gene, which may be a read error. The chain is built from TRBV14 and TRBJ2-7; D may be TRBD2 (6 bases). CDR1 is SGHDN, CDR2 FVKESK, per germline. The CDR3 is 16 amino acids. This chain's CDR3 is CATSRDTGLRFHEQYF. The CDR3 nucleotides are TGTGCCACCAGCAGAGATACGGGACTCCGATTCCACGAGCAGTACTTC.

The V and J genes are TRBV5-1 and TRBJ2-3; no clear D. Germline lookup yields CDR1 SGHRS and CDR2 YFSETQ. The CDR3 sequence is 12 residues long. V was clipped by 2 bases and J by 4 bases, with 5 bases between them. The chain's CDR3 is CASSFSADTQYF. The CDR3 bases are TGCGCCAGCAGCTTTAGTGCAGATACGCAGTATTTT.

This chain connects TRBV27 to TRBJ1-2; 10 nucleotides align to TRBD1. The CDR3 sequence is 14 residues long. CDR1 is MNHEY and CDR2 is SMNVEV in the germline V gene (reference sequence). J lost 5 bases, V lost 0 bases, and 0 bases had no gene match. CDR3 sequence reads: CASSLSGQGYGYTF. In nucleotides, the CDR3 is TGTGCCAGCAGTTTATCGGGACAGGGGTATGGCTACACCTTC.

This chain joins TRBV2 and TRBJ2-7, with no clear D. V was pared by 5 bases and J by 6 bases, with 11 bases between. Germline V lookup: CDR1 SNHLY, CDR2 FYNNEI. This CDR3 comprises 12 residues. The CDR3, as DNA: TGTGCCAGCAGTTTGGTCCTTGGCGAGCAGTACTTC. Residues: CASSLVLGEQYF.

This rearrangement joins TRBV7-6 to TRBJ1-1; the D gene is possibly TRBD1 (5 bases). V lost 5 bases and J 8 bases, leaving 18 bases between the germline ends. CDR1 and CDR2 (germline): SGHVS, FNYEAQ. The CDR3 has 14 amino acids. The CDR3 here is CASSPVLRGTEAFF. The CDR3 DNA reads as TGTGCCAGCAGCCCTGTCCTACGGGGGACCGAAGCTTTCTTT.

The gene calls are TRBV11-2 and TRBJ1-5; D is possibly TRBD1 (6 bases). The CDR3 runs to 13 residues. Germline CDR1 and CDR2: SGHAT and FQNNGV. Trimming shortened V by 5 bases and J by 4 bases, and 9 bases separated the two germline ends. This CDR3 reads CASSPDRNQPQHF. The CDR3 bases are TGTGCCAGCAGCCCGGACAGAAATCAGCCCCAGCATTTT.

The chain joins TRBV29-1 to TRBJ1-1, with D hard to call. Germline CDR1 is SQVTM and CDR2 is ANQGSEA. Between the trimmed V and J ends, which lost 3 bases and 4 bases, there was a span of 9 bases. The CDR3 has 12 residues. The CDR3 protein is CSVDITVTEAFF. In DNA, the CDR3 is TGCAGCGTTGATATCACGGTCACTGAAGCTTTCTTT.

The chain uses TRBV6-5 and TRBJ1-1, with no clear D. The CDR3 is 15 amino acids. Trimming took 7 bases from V and 0 from J, leaving 15 bases between them. CDR1 is MNHEY, CDR2 SVGAGI, per germline. The CDR3 sequence: CASISAGLVNTEAFF. DNA for the CDR3: TGTGCCAGCATATCAGCCGGATTGGTGAACACTGAAGCTTTCTTT.

The J gene is TRBJ2-3, the V gene TRBV11-2, with D possibly being TRBD2 (6 bases). Germline CDR1 is SGHAT and CDR2 is FQNNGV. This CDR3 spans 18 amino acids. V was trimmed by 1 base and J by 8 bases, leaving 25 bases between them. The CDR3 spells CASSLGEGLAPVRPTQYF. CDR3 coding DNA: TGTGCCAGCAGCTTAGGTGAGGGCCTAGCGCCCGTTAGACCTACGCAGTATTTT.